The 9 T cell receptor beta chains below were found in one sample sequenced in a study of T cell responses to AZD1222 COVID-19 vaccine. Only in-frame clones appear in the TCRdb table, and some are missing; sequencing was by immunoSEQ multiplex PCR. The sample records 80,000 to 100,000 clones, about 89% being singletons. Sequencing used peripheral blood, obtained 28 days after the second AZD1222 dose. Receptor source: an adult who received the AZD1222 COVID-19 vaccine.

This sequence joins TRBV3-1 (or the pseudogene TRBV3-2) and TRBJ1-6; D perhaps matches TRBD1 (5 bases). With 0 bases removed from V and 4 bases from J, the gap between germline ends came to 7 bases. The CDR3 has 15 amino acids. Germline CDR1 and CDR2: LGHDT and YNNKEL (reference sequence). CDR3 residues: CASSQEGGYNSPLHF. As DNA, the CDR3 is TGTGCCAGCAGCCAAGAGGGGGGGTATAATTCACCCCTCCACTTT.

V is TRBV28 and J is TRBJ1-4, with 9 nucleotides matching TRBD1. The germline V gene encodes CDR1 MDHEN and CDR2 SYDVKM. The CDR3 is made up of 13 amino acids. Trimming removed 5 bases from V and 15 bases from J; junction bases left unmatched: 10. Here the CDR3 reads CASSAPPGQGLFF. As DNA, the CDR3 is TGTGCCAGCAGTGCTCCGCCGGGACAGGGTTTGTTTTTT.

This sequence joins TRBV11-3 and TRBJ2-7; unclear D gene. Germline loops: CDR1 SGHNT, CDR2 YENEEA. The CDR3 contains 13 residues. V was trimmed by 3 bases and J by 2 bases, leaving 8 bases between them. The CDR3 spells CASSLGRAYEQYF. DNA for the CDR3: TGTGCCAGCAGCTTGGGCCGCGCCTACGAGCAGTACTTC.

This clone has a single count. The rearrangement joins TRBV7-6 to TRBJ1-3, with a possible D match to TRBD1 (5 bases). CDR3 length equals 16 residues. The V and J ends lost 0 bases and 3 bases respectively, with 12 bases between them. The germline V gene encodes CDR1 SGHVS and CDR2 FNYEAQ. The CDR3 loop is CASSLAGGGSGNTIYF. In DNA, the CDR3 is TGTGCCAGCAGCTTAGCGGGCGGGGGAAGTGGAAACACCATATATTTT.

V is TRBV4-1 and J is TRBJ2-7, with 9 bases aligning to TRBD1. Trimming removed 2 bases from V and 3 bases from J; junction bases left unmatched: 5. CDR1 MGHRA and CDR2 YSYEKL come from the germline V gene. This CDR3 contains 15 residues. The CDR3: CASSQSGQGLYEQYF. The CDR3 bases are TGCGCCAGCAGCCAATCGGGACAGGGCCTCTACGAGCAGTACTTC.

CDR3: CAWSVKNTGELFF. The CDR3 nucleotides are TGTGCCTGGAGTGTAAAGAACACCGGGGAGCTGTTTTTT. The chain is built from TRBV30 and TRBJ2-2; D not resolved. Deletions cut 0 bases from V and 1 base from J, with 3 bases between. CDR3 length: 13 amino acids. The germline gives CDR1 GTSNPN, CDR2 SVGIG (reference sequence). Using reference TRBV30 and TRBJ2-2 for the parts outside the CDR3, the full variable domain is SQTIHQWPATLVQPVGSPLSLECTVEGTSNPNLYWYRQAAGRGLQLLFYSVGIGQISSEVPQNLSASRPQDRQFILSSKKLLLSDSGFYLCAWSVKNTGELFFGEGSRLTVL.

V gene TRBV12-3 or TRBV12-4 combines with J gene TRBJ1-5; D remains unclear. This CDR3 region has 13 residues. Trimming removed 3 bases at V and 0 bases at J, with 3 bases between. As DNA, the CDR3 is TGTGCCAGCAGTTTGAGTAGCAATCAGCCCCAGCATTTT. Its protein is CASSLSSNQPQHF.

This clone was seen a single time. V gene TRBV11-2 combines with J gene TRBJ2-6; D not resolved. Germline values: CDR1 SGHAT, CDR2 FQNNGV. This CDR3 has 15 amino acids. With 3 bases removed from V and 0 bases from J, the gap between germline ends came to 6 bases. CDR3 in amino acids: CASSFTHSGANVLTF. Here the CDR3 DNA reads TGTGCCAGCAGCTTCACCCACTCTGGGGCCAACGTCCTGACTTTC.

The chain couples TRBV5-4 to TRBJ2-1, with a weak D call TRBD1 (6 bases). The CDR3 has 15 residues. Germline V CDR1 and CDR2: SGHNT, YYREEE (reference sequence). V lost 7 bases, J lost 8 bases, and 22 bases lay in between. The CDR3 protein is CASHLGVRGFYEQFF. CDR3 DNA sequence: TGTGCCAGCCACTTGGGGGTGAGGGGGTTCTATGAGCAGTTCTTC.